The sequence of this T cell receptor (beta chain) was determined in a study of Graves' ophthalmopathy and Graves' hyperthyroidism. Looking at the study overall: By definition, stable hyperthyroidism involved no ophthalmopathy within 18 months of follow-up.

Study results and caveats: Detected in blood as well were most expanded thyroid clonotypes with frequency above 0.001.

As to this clonotype: Its antigen is still unknown.

The trim removed 5 bases at V and 7 bases at J, leaving 8 bases unmatched. Germline V gives CDR1 MRHNA, CDR2 SNTAGT. This CDR3 is built from 15 residues. Investigators amplified TCR beta CDR3 regions from RNA transcripts. First-round RT-PCR relied on HTBI primers, and a second-round multiplex PCR came next. Each CDR3 protein is one row after TCRdb ran MiXCR on the multiplex PCR reads. The sample lists 450,000 to 600,000 distinct CDR3 sequences; about two fifths were seen once. V gene TRBV6-4 combines with J gene TRBJ1-6, with 7 nucleotides matching TRBD1. Specimen: peripheral blood or thyroid tissue (not recorded which). The clonotype originates from an adult man with Graves' hyperthyroidism. CDR3 sequence: CASSSQGWGNSPLHF. In nucleotides, the CDR3 is TGTGCCAGCAGTTCACAGGGGTGGGGCAATTCACCCCTCCACTTT.